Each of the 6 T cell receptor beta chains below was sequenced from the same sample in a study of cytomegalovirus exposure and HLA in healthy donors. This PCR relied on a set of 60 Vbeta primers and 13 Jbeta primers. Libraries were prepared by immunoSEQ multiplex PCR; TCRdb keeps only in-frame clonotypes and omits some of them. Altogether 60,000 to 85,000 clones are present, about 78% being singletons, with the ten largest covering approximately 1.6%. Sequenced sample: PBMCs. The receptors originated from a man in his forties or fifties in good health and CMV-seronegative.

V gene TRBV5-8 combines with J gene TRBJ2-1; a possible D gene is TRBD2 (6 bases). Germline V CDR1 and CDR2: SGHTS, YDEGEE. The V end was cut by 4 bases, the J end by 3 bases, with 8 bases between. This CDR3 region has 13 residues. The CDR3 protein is CASSEGLYNEQFF. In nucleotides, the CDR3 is TGTGCCAGCAGCGAGGGACTCTACAATGAGCAGTTCTTC.

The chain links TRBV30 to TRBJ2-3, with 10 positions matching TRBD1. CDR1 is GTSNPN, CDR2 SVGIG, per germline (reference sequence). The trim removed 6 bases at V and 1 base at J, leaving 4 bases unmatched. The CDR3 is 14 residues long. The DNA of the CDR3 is TGTGCCTGCAGACAGGGGGCCGGCACAGATACGCAGTATTTT. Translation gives CACRQGAGTDTQYF. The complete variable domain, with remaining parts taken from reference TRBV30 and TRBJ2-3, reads SQTIHQWPATLVQPVGSPLSLECTVEGTSNPNLYWYRQAAGRGLQLLFYSVGIGQISSEVPQNLSASRPQDRQFILSSKKLLLSDSGFYLCACRQGAGTDTQYFGPGTRLTVL.

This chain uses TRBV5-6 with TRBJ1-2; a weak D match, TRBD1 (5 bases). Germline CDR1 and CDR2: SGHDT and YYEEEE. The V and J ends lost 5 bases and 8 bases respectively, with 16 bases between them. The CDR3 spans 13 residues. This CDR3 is CASREDTRGGYTF. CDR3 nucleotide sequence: TGTGCCAGCAGGGAGGACACGCGGGGCGGCTACACCTTC. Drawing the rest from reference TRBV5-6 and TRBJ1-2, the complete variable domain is DAGVTQSPTHLIKTRGQQVTLRCSPKSGHDTVSWYQQALGQGPQFIFQYYEEEERQRGNFPDRFSGHQFPNYSSELNVNALLLGDSALYLCASREDTRGGYTFGSGTRLTVV.

CDR3 in DNA: TGTGCCAGCAGCTTAAGACAGAACTACGAGCAGTACTTC. It translates to CASSLRQNYEQYF. The J gene is TRBJ2-7, the V gene TRBV7-8, with TRBD1 as a possible D gene (5 bases). V was trimmed by 2 bases and J by 3 bases, leaving 8 bases between them. The CDR3 is 13 residues long. Germline CDR1 and CDR2: SGHVS and FQNEAQ.

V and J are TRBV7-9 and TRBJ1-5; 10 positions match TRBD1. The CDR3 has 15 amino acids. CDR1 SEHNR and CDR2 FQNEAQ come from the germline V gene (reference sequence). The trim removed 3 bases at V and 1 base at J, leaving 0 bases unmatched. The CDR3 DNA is TGTGCCAGCAGCTTGGGACAGGGGAGCAATCAGCCCCAGCATTTT. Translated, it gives CASSLGQGSNQPQHF.

The CDR3 region is CASSFIAGYYNEQFF. The CDR3 DNA sequence: TGCGCCAGCAGCTTTATAGCGGGATACTACAATGAGCAGTTCTTC. V is TRBV5-1 and J is TRBJ2-1; 8 nucleotides match TRBD2. CDR3 length: 15 residues. The junction had 4 bases not matched to a gene; V was cut back by 2 bases and J by 3 bases. Germline CDR1 is SGHRS and CDR2 is YFSETQ.